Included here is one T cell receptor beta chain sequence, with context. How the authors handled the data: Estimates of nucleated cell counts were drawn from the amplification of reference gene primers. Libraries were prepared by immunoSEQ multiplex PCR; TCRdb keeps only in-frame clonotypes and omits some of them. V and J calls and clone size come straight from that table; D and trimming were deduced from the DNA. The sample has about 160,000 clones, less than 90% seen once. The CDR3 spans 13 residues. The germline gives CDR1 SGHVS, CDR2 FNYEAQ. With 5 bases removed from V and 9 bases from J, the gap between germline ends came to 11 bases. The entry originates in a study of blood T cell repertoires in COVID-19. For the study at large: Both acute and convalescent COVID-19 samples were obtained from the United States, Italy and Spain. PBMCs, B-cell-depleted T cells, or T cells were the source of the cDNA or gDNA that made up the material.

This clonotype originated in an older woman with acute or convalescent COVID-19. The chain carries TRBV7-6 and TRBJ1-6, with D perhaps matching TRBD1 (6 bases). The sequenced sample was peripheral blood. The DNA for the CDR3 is TGTGCCAGCAGCGAACAGGGTAGTTCACCCCTCCACTTT. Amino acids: CASSEQGSSPLHF. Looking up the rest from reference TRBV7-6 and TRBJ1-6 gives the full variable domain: GAGVSQSPRYKVTKRGQDVALRCDPISGHVSLYWYRQALGQGPEFLTYFNYEAQQDKSGLPNDRFSAERPEGSISTLTIQRTEQRDSAMYRCASSEQGSSPLHFGNGTRLTVT.